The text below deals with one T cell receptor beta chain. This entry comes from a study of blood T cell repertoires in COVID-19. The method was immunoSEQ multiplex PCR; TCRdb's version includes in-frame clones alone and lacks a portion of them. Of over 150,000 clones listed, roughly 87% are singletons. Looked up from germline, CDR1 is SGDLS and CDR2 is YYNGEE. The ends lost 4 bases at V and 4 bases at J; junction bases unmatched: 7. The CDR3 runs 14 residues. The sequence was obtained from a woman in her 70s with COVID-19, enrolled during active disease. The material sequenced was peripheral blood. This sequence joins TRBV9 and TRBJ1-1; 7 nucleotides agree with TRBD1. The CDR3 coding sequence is TGTGCCAGCAGCCCCAGTCACAGGGGCACTGAAGCTTTCTTT. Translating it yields CASSPSHRGTEAFF. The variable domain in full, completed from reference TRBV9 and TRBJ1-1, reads DSGVTQTPKHLITATGQRVTLRCSPRSGDLSVYWYQQSLDQGLQFLIQYYNGEERAKGNILERFSAQQFPDLHSELNLSSLELGDSALYFCASSPSHRGTEAFFGQGTRLTVV.